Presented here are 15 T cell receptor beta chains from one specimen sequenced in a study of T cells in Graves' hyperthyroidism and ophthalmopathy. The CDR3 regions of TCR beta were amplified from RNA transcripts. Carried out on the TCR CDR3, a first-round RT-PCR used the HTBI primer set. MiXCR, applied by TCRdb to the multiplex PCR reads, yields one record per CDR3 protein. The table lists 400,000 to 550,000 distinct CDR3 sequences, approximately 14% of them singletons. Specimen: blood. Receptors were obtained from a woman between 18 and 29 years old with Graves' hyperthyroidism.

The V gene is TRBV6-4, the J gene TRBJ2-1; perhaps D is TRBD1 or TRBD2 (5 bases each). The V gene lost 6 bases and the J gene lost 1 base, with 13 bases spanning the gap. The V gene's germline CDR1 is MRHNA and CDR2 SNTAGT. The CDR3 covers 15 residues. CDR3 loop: CASRLGAGSYNEQFF. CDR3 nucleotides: TGTGCCAGCAGACTCGGGGCCGGGTCCTACAATGAGCAGTTCTTC.

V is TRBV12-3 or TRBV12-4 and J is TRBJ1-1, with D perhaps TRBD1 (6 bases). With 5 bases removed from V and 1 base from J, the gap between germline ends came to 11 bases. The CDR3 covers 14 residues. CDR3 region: CASSRTAGNTEAFF. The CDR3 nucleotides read TGTGCCAGCAGTCGGACAGCTGGGAACACTGAAGCTTTCTTT.

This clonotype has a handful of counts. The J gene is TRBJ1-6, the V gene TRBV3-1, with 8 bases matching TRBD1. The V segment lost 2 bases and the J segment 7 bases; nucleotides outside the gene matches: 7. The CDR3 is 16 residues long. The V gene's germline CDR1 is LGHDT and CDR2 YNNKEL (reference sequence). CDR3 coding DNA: TGTGCCAGCAGCCAAACCCGACAGGGGAAGAATTCACCCCTCCACTTT. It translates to CASSQTRQGKNSPLHF.

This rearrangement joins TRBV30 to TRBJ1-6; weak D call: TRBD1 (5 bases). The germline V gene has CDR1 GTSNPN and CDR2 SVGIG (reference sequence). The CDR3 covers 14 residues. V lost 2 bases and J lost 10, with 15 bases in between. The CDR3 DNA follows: TGTGCCTGGAGTATCGAGGGGCCGGGATCACCCCTCCACTTT. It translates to CAWSIEGPGSPLHF.

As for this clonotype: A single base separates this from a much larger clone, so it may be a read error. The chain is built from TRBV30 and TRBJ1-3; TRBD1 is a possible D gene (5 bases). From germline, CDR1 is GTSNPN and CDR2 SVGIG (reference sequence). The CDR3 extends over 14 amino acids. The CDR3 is CAWRGQGSGNAIYF. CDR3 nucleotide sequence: TGTGCCTGGAGGGGGCAGGGCTCTGGAAACGCCATATATTTT.

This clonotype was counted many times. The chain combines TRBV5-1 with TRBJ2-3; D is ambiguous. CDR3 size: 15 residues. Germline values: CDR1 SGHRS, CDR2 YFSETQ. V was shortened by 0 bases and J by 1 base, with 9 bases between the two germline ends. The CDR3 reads CASSLGGSRTDTQYF. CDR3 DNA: TGCGCCAGCAGCTTGGGCGGCTCTCGCACAGATACGCAGTATTTT.

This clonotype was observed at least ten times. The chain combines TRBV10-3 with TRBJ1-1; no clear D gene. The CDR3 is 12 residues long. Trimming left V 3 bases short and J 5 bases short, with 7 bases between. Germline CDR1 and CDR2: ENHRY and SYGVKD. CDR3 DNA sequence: TGTGCCATCAGTGACACGGGGACTGAAGCTTTCTTT. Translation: CAISDTGTEAFF.

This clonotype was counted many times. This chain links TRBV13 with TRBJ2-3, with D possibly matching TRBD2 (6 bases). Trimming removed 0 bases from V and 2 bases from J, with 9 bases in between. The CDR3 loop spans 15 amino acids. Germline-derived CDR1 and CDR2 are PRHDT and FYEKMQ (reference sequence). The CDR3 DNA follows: TGTGCCAGCAGCTTAGGGATAGCGGTCACAGATACGCAGTATTTT. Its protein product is CASSLGIAVTDTQYF.

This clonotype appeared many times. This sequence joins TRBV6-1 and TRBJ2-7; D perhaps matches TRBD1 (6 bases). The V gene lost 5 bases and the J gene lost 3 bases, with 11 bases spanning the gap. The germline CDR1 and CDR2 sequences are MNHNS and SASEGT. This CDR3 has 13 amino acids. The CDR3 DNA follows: TGTGCCAGCAGTAGGACAGAGAACTACGAGCAGTACGTC. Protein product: CASSRTENYEQYV.

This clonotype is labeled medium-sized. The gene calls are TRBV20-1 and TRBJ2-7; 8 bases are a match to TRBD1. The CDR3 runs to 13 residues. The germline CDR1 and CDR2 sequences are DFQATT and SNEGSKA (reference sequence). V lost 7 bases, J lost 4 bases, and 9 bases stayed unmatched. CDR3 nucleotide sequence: TGCAGTGTCCCGGGACAGGAGCCTTACGAGCAGTACTTC. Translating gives CSVPGQEPYEQYF.

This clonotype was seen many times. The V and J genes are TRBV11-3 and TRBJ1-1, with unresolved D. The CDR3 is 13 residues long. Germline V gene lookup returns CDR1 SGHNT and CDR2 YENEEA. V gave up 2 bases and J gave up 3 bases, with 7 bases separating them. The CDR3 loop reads CASSLRWDTEAFF. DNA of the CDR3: TGTGCCAGCAGCTTACGTTGGGACACTGAAGCTTTCTTT.

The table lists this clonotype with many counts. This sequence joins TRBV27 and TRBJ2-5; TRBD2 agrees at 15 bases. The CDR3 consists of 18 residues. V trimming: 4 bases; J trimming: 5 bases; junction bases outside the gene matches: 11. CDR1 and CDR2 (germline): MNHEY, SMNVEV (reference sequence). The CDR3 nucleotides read TGTGCCAGCAGTTCGGGACTAGCGGGAGGCAGGAAATTGGAGACCCAGTACTTC. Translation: CASSSGLAGGRKLETQYF.

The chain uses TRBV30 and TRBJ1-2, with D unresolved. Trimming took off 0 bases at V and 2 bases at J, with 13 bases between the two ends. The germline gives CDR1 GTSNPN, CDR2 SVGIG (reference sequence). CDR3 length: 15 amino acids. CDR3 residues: CAWSVRQWVNYGYTF. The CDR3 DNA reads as TGTGCCTGGAGTGTGCGTCAGTGGGTCAACTATGGCTACACCTTC.

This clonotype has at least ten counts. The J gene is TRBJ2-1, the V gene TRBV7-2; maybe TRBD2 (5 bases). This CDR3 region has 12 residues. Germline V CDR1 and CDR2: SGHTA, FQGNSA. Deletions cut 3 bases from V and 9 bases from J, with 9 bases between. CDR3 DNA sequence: TGTGCCAGCAGCTTGGTGCGGGTTGAGCAGTTCTTC. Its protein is CASSLVRVEQFF.

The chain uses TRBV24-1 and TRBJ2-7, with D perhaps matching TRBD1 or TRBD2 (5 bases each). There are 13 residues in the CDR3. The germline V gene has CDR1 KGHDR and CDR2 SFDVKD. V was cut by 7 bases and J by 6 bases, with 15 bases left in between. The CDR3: CATSAGARREQYF. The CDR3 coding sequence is TGTGCCACCAGCGCCGGGGCCCGGCGCGAGCAGTACTTC.